The 25 T cell receptor beta chains presented below share a single source sample, sequenced in a study of shared clonotypes between healthy human individuals. Clones were sequenced by immunoSEQ multiplex PCR, and TCRdb holds only the in-frame ones, with some missing. Among more than 2 million clones listed, about 95% were seen once. Naive CD8 isolation took CD45RO-negative cells positively selected for CCR7 and excluded terminally differentiated effector memory CD45RA+ cells. Material for sequencing was naive CD8+ T cells sorted from blood. These receptors all stem from a man aged 18 to 29 in good health.

The V call is TRBV6-1, the J call TRBJ2-1; the match to TRBD1 covers 8 bases. The CDR3 totals 13 residues. J lost 8 bases, V lost 7 bases, and 7 bases had no gene match. The germline V gene encodes CDR1 MNHNS and CDR2 SASEGT. The CDR3 is CASTQGAGYEQFF. As DNA, the CDR3 is TGTGCCAGCACCCAGGGGGCGGGATATGAGCAGTTCTTC.

The chain is built from TRBV6-5 and TRBJ2-5; 11 bases match TRBD1. Unmatched junction bases numbered 8, after V lost 6 bases and J lost 11 bases. This CDR3 contains 13 residues. Germline CDR1 and CDR2: MNHEY and SVGAGI. As DNA, the CDR3 is TGTGCCAGCAGCCGGACAGGGGGCGAGGAGCAGTACTTC. Its protein is CASSRTGGEEQYF.

The V call is TRBV18, the J call TRBJ2-7, with D possibly matching TRBD2 (6 bases). Deletions cut 4 bases from V and 6 bases from J, with 10 bases between. The CDR3 length is 12 residues. Per germline, CDR1 KGHSH and CDR2 LQKENI. The CDR3 DNA is TGTGCCAGCTCACTAGTGGGGGGCGAGCAGTACTTC. Amino acids: CASSLVGGEQYF.

This chain joins TRBV4-3 and TRBJ1-2, with D uncertain. This CDR3 has 14 amino acids. Germline assignment: CDR1 LGHNA and CDR2 YSLEER. The V gene lost 2 bases and the J gene lost 5 bases, with 12 bases spanning the gap. In nucleotides, the CDR3 is TGCGCCAGCAGCCAAATGGGAGCGCCTTATGGCTACACCTTC. It encodes CASSQMGAPYGYTF.

The V call is TRBV9, the J call TRBJ2-1; D may correspond to TRBD1 or TRBD2 (5 bases each). CDR3 length: 16 amino acids. V lost 3 bases and J 7 bases, leaving 20 bases between the germline ends. CDR1 and CDR2 from the germline V gene are SGDLS and YYNGEE. DNA of the CDR3: TGTGCCAGCAGCGAGACCGGGACGCTATTAGGGAATGAGCAGTTCTTC. Protein sequence: CASSETGTLLGNEQFF.

V is TRBV7-9 and J is TRBJ2-7; 9 nucleotides agree with TRBD1. The CDR3 spans 16 residues. The germline V gene encodes CDR1 SEHNR and CDR2 FQNEAQ (reference sequence). The junction had 4 bases not matched to a gene; V was cut back by 0 bases and J by 1 base. Here the CDR3 DNA reads TGTGCCAGCAGCTTAGCGGGACAGGGTACGTCCTACGAGCAGTACTTC. This codes for CASSLAGQGTSYEQYF.

The CDR3 region is CASSLEGLGDNEQFF. The CDR3 DNA follows: TGTGCCAGCAGCTTAGAAGGGTTAGGGGACAATGAGCAGTTCTTC. The chain is built from TRBV7-6 and TRBJ2-1, with a weak D call TRBD1 (5 bases). This CDR3 has 15 residues. Trimming took off 1 base at V and 5 bases at J, with 12 bases between the two ends. Germline CDR1 and CDR2: SGHVS and FNYEAQ.

This chain connects TRBV2 to TRBJ2-1; no definite D call. The CDR3 runs to 12 residues. Per germline, CDR1 SNHLY and CDR2 FYNNEI. V shed 1 base and J shed 14 bases, with 12 bases lying between them. This CDR3 reads CASSEELEVEFF. The CDR3 DNA sequence: TGTGCCAGCAGTGAAGAACTTGAGGTGGAGTTCTTC.

This chain links TRBV5-1 with TRBJ2-7; weak D call: TRBD1 (6 bases). V lost 7 bases and J lost 2, with 16 bases in between. CDR3 length: 14 residues. CDR1 SGHRS and CDR2 YFSETQ come from the germline V gene. CDR3 amino acids: CASAKGDKTYEQYF. The DNA of the CDR3 is TGCGCCAGCGCGAAAGGGGACAAGACCTACGAGCAGTACTTC.

In the case of this clone: Other DNA sequences in the sample encode the same CDR3. The chain couples TRBV5-1 to TRBJ2-2; perhaps TRBD1 as D (6 bases). Trimming cost V 2 bases and J 3 bases, with 11 bases left between them. This CDR3 has 15 residues. The germline V gene encodes CDR1 SGHRS and CDR2 YFSETQ. This chain's CDR3 is CASSFRGADTGELFF. CDR3 DNA: TGCGCCAGCAGCTTCAGGGGCGCGGACACCGGGGAGCTGTTTTTT.

This clone was recorded once. The chain is built from TRBV27 and TRBJ2-7; 8 bases are a match to TRBD1. Germline V gives CDR1 MNHEY, CDR2 SMNVEV (reference sequence). Trimming took 2 bases from V and 7 from J; bases not matched to a gene: 13. The CDR3 covers 16 residues. This CDR3 reads CASSLRVPVRGQEQYF. In DNA, the CDR3 is TGTGCCAGCAGTTTAAGGGTTCCGGTCAGGGGGCAGGAGCAGTACTTC.

The chain uses TRBV7-9 and TRBJ2-1; TRBD1 matches at 7 bases. The length of the CDR3 is 18 residues. The V gene's germline CDR1 is SEHNR and CDR2 FQNEAQ (reference sequence). Germline trimming cut 5 bases from V and 2 bases from J; bases unmatched to any gene: 15. CDR3 DNA sequence: TGTGCCAGCAGCGTGAGGGACAGCTCCTTACCACCCTACAATGAGCAGTTCTTC. Residues: CASSVRDSSLPPYNEQFF.

V usage is TRBV15 and J usage is TRBJ1-2; possibly TRBD1 for D (5 bases). The germline CDR1 and CDR2 sequences are LNHNV and YYDKDF (reference sequence). The CDR3 sequence is 14 residues long. V was shortened by 5 bases and J by 4 bases, with 14 bases between the two germline ends. The CDR3 bases are TGTGCCACCAGCGAGGGACCGGATTTCTATGGCTACACCTTC. Protein: CATSEGPDFYGYTF.

This chain connects TRBV13 to TRBJ2-6; D gene ambiguous. This CDR3 spans 16 amino acids. V shed 5 bases and J shed 0 bases, with 11 bases lying between them. CDR1 and CDR2 from the germline V gene are PRHDT and FYEKMQ (reference sequence). CDR3 nucleotide sequence: TGTGCCAGCAGCCTCGGCCGTAACTCTGGGGCCAACGTCCTGACTTTC. It specifies CASSLGRNSGANVLTF.

The gene calls are TRBV11-2 and TRBJ2-5; D may be TRBD1 or TRBD2 (6 bases each). The germline V gene encodes CDR1 SGHAT and CDR2 FQNNGV. CDR3 length equals 14 residues. V was trimmed by 6 bases and J by 5 bases, leaving 16 bases between them. The CDR3 sequence is CASRRGERGETQYF. The CDR3 coding sequence is TGTGCCAGCAGGAGGGGGGAGAGAGGGGAGACCCAGTACTTC.

The chain carries TRBV2 and TRBJ2-5, with 9 bases aligning to TRBD1. The CDR3 consists of 15 residues. J lost 5 bases, V lost 6 bases, and 10 bases had no gene match. Germline V CDR1 and CDR2: SNHLY, FYNNEI. The CDR3: CASSVKGQGWETQYF. In DNA form, the CDR3 reads TGTGCCAGCAGCGTGAAGGGACAGGGATGGGAGACCCAGTACTTC. The entire variable domain, with the rest obtained from reference TRBV2 and TRBJ2-5, is as follows: EPEVTQTPSHQVTQMGQEVILRCVPISNHLYFYWYRQILGQKVEFLVSFYNNEISEKSEIFDDQFSVERPDGSNFTLKIRSTKLEDSAMYFCASSVKGQGWETQYFGPGTRLLVL.

A word on this clone: The sample holds other DNA sequences that translate to the same CDR3. The chain employs TRBV5-1 and TRBJ2-1, with D perhaps matching TRBD2 (6 bases). Germline values: CDR1 SGHRS, CDR2 YFSETQ. Trimming shortened V by 0 bases and J by 3 bases, and 10 bases separated the two germline ends. The CDR3 spans 15 residues. In nucleotides, the CDR3 is TGCGCCAGCAGCTTGGTCGGGAGTGGCTACAATGAGCAGTTCTTC. It translates to CASSLVGSGYNEQFF.

V is TRBV2 and J is TRBJ2-1; the match to TRBD2 covers 9 bases. Germline-derived CDR1 and CDR2 are SNHLY and FYNNEI. This CDR3 is built from 15 residues. Trimming removed 2 bases from V and 2 bases from J; junction bases left unmatched: 1. The CDR3 region has the DNA TGTGCCAGCAGTGAACTAGCGGGACCCTACAATGAGCAGTTCTTC. It yields the protein CASSELAGPYNEQFF.

The chain is built from TRBV6-5 and TRBJ2-7; no firm D call. Germline V gene data show CDR1 as MNHEY and CDR2 as SVGAGI. V was cut by 7 bases and J by 3 bases, with 16 bases left in between. This CDR3 spans 14 amino acids. The DNA for the CDR3 is TGTGCCAGCACCCCCAAAGGGCCAGACTACGAGCAGTACTTC. Translating gives CASTPKGPDYEQYF.

Remarks on this clone: Its ends do not fully match the called genes, so a read error is possible. The V gene is TRBV7-7, the J gene TRBJ2-3; TRBD2 matches at 8 bases. Germline loops: CDR1 SSHAT, CDR2 FNYEAQ (reference sequence). CDR3 length equals 14 residues. For the CDR3, the DNA is TGTGCTAGCAGCTCGGGACTAGGCACAGATACGCAGTATTTT. Translating it yields CASSSGLGTDTQYF.

This chain links TRBV5-1 with TRBJ1-1, with D hard to call. Trimming removed 0 bases from V and 2 bases from J, with 8 bases in between. Germline V gene lookup returns CDR1 SGHRS and CDR2 YFSETQ. This CDR3 is built from 14 residues. CDR3 loop: CASSLVRKNTEAFF. As DNA, the CDR3 is TGCGCCAGCAGCTTGGTTCGCAAAAACACTGAAGCTTTCTTT.

The chain links TRBV27 to TRBJ2-1, with D tentatively TRBD2 (7 bases). This CDR3 region has 16 residues. Germline V gene data show CDR1 as MNHEY and CDR2 as SMNVEV (reference sequence). V was shortened by 1 base and J by 6 bases, with 16 bases between the two germline ends. CDR3 residues: CASSLLGGGTGNEQFF. In DNA form, the CDR3 reads TGTGCCAGCAGTTTATTAGGGGGGGGGACTGGCAATGAGCAGTTCTTC.

This chain connects TRBV27 to TRBJ1-2; TRBD1 matches at 7 bases. Germline-derived CDR1 and CDR2 are MNHEY and SMNVEV (reference sequence). This CDR3 has 14 residues. J was trimmed by 3 bases and V by 5 bases; bases with no gene match: 6. CDR3 coding DNA: TGTGCCAGCAGTGAGGACAGGTTCTACTATGGCTACACCTTC. Amino acid sequence: CASSEDRFYYGYTF.

The CDR3 sequence is CASRKDRVGTEAFF. DNA for the CDR3: TGTGCCAGCAGAAAGGACAGGGTGGGCACTGAAGCTTTCTTT. V gene TRBV6-5 combines with J gene TRBJ1-1, with 8 bases identical to TRBD1. The CDR3 sequence is 14 residues long. J gave up 4 bases and V 6 bases, and 7 bases lay outside the gene matches. Per germline, CDR1 MNHEY and CDR2 SVGAGI.

As concerns this clone: Other DNA sequences in the same sample also yield this CDR3. V is TRBV13 and J is TRBJ2-3; 8 bases agree with TRBD2. After removal of 0 bases from V and 0 bases from J, the junction contained 5 bases not matched to a gene. Germline loops: CDR1 PRHDT, CDR2 FYEKMQ (reference sequence). The CDR3 loop spans 17 amino acids. The DNA for the CDR3 is TGTGCCAGCAGCTTAGGGTTAGCGGGACCCAGCACAGATACGCAGTATTTT. It codes for CASSLGLAGPSTDTQYF.